The text below deals with one T cell receptor beta chain. Seattle participants joined during active infection and were tracked over time. The data were obtained in a study of blood T cell repertoires in COVID-19. About the study: The United States, Italy and Spain were the sources of the acute and convalescent COVID-19 samples. T cells, B-cell-depleted T cells, or PBMCs supplied cDNA or gDNA.

The CDR3 is made up of 15 amino acids. V lost 6 bases and J lost 2; bases outside the gene matches: 7. Per the germline V gene, CDR1 is SGHVS and CDR2 is FQNEAQ. Source study methods: Reference gene primer amplification in the assay estimated nucleated cell counts. Data came from immunoSEQ multiplex PCR; TCRdb stores just in-frame clones and leaves some out. V, J and clone size are those of that table, while D and trimming were read from the DNA. The repertoire has 220,000 or so clones, roughly nine tenths of them found once; the top ten carry roughly a tenth. The chain employs TRBV7-8 and TRBJ2-5; 9 nucleotides agree with TRBD1. This clonotype was sampled from a woman between 45 and 60 years old with COVID-19, enrolled during active disease. Sequencing used peripheral blood. The CDR3 spells CASSWDRVGQETQYF. The CDR3 nucleotides read TGTGCCAGCAGTTGGGACAGGGTAGGGCAAGAGACCCAGTACTTC.